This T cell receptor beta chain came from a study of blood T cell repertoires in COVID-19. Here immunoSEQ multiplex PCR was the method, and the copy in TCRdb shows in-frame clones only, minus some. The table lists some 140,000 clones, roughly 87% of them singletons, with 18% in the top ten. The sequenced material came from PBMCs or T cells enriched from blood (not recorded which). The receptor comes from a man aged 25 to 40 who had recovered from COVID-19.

The CDR3 DNA follows: TGTGCCAGCAGTGAGGGACAGGCTCAAGAGACCCAGTACTTC. This gives the protein CASSEGQAQETQYF. J is TRBJ2-5 and V is TRBV2; 8 bases align to TRBD1. The V and J ends lost 3 bases and 2 bases, in that order; junction bases with no gene match: 2. Germline lookup yields CDR1 SNHLY and CDR2 FYNNEI. This CDR3 has 14 residues. The full variable domain, rest sourced from reference TRBV2 and TRBJ2-5, is EPEVTQTPSHQVTQMGQEVILRCVPISNHLYFYWYRQILGQKVEFLVSFYNNEISEKSEIFDDQFSVERPDGSNFTLKIRSTKLEDSAMYFCASSEGQAQETQYFGPGTRLLVL.